Below, 26 T cell receptor beta chains from the same sample are listed, as sequenced in a study of spatial heterogeneity in lung cancer. Time point noted: sample taken at primary tumor resection. From tumor, nontumor lung or frozen PBMC, whole RNA was taken unsorted for sequencing. TCRdb independently ran MiXCR on the 5' RACE reads; one entry per CDR3 protein. The repertoire holds roughly 1,500 distinct CDR3 sequences, with 7% to 10% as singletons. This sample comprised normal lung tissue next to the tumor, obtained at surgery. These receptors all come from a female donor with early-stage non-small cell lung cancer.

This clonotype was seen at least ten times. The rearrangement joins TRBV6-5 to TRBJ2-7; 9 bases align to TRBD2. This CDR3 is built from 14 residues. Germline trimming cut 7 bases from V and 5 bases from J; bases unmatched to any gene: 9. Germline loops: CDR1 MNHEY, CDR2 SVGAGI. In nucleotides, the CDR3 is TGTGCCAGCAAACGTAGCGGGAGTCCCCACGAGCAGTACTTC. Protein sequence: CASKRSGSPHEQYF.

Sample share makes this clonotype medium-sized (0.01 to 0.1%). V gene TRBV6-6 combines with J gene TRBJ2-5; no firm D call. Germline-derived CDR1 and CDR2 are MNHNY and SVGAGI (reference sequence). The CDR3 has 12 amino acids. V was cut by 2 bases and J by 7 bases, with 8 bases left in between. The CDR3, as DNA: TGTGCCAGCAGTTACGAGGTTCTGACCCAGTACTTC. Amino acid sequence: CASSYEVLTQYF.

The rearrangement uses TRBV29-1 and TRBJ2-1; D may be TRBD1 (6 bases). Germline CDR1 and CDR2: SQVTM and ANQGSEA. The ends were cut back, 6 bases at V and 7 bases at J, with 19 bases in the middle. This CDR3 comprises 14 residues. CDR3 nucleotides: TGCAGCGTCCAGGATCATGGGGGCCCGAATGAGCAGTTCTTC. Its translation is CSVQDHGGPNEQFF.

This clonotype is medium-sized within its sample. The V call is TRBV7-9, the J call TRBJ2-5; the D is unclear. CDR1 SEHNR and CDR2 FQNEAQ come from the germline V gene (reference sequence). The CDR3 runs to 15 residues. Trimming took off 4 bases at V and 2 bases at J, with 14 bases between the two ends. CDR3 bases: TGTGCCAGCAGCTGGGGTGCATTGCCACAAGAGACCCAGTACTTC. Its translation: CASSWGALPQETQYF.

This clonotype is large by share. The rearrangement links TRBV20-1 to TRBJ1-2; a weak D match, TRBD1 (6 bases). This CDR3 is 15 amino acids long. The V end lost 3 bases, the J end lost 4 bases, and 18 bases lay between the germline ends. Germline loops: CDR1 DFQATT, CDR2 SNEGSKA (reference sequence). Written as DNA, the CDR3 is TGCAGTGCTAGGCCGGGACAACAGATTACCTATGGCTACACCTTC. This encodes CSARPGQQITYGYTF.

By share of the sample, this clonotype is large. This chain uses TRBV9 with TRBJ2-1; TRBD2 agrees at 13 bases. This CDR3 comprises 17 residues. J gave up 5 bases and V 4 bases, and 9 bases lay outside the gene matches. Germline V gene sequence: CDR1 SGDLS, CDR2 YYNGEE. CDR3 amino acids: CASSPGTSGIGDNEQFF. The CDR3 region has the DNA TGTGCCAGCAGCCCCGGGACTAGCGGGATCGGGGACAATGAGCAGTTCTTC.

By proportion, this clonotype is large (0.1 to 1%). The V gene is TRBV4-3, the J gene TRBJ2-7; 9 bases map to TRBD1. Losses at the gene ends were 2 bases for V and 2 bases for J; bases not matched to a gene: 10. The germline CDR1 and CDR2 sequences are LGHNA and YSLEER. The CDR3 contains 17 residues. Written as DNA, the CDR3 is TGCGCCAGCAGCCAAAGCCCAGGGACAGGGTTCGCCTACGAGCAGTACTTC. Translation: CASSQSPGTGFAYEQYF.

This clonotype qualifies as large. The chain recombines TRBV18 with TRBJ2-1; perhaps TRBD2 as D (6 bases). The CDR3 is 16 residues long. V dropped 4 bases and J dropped 0 bases, with 13 bases sitting between them. Germline lookup yields CDR1 KGHSH and CDR2 LQKENI. The CDR3 region has the DNA TGTGCCAGCTCACTCACTAGCCTTCGCTCCTACAATGAGCAGTTCTTC. Translated: CASSLTSLRSYNEQFF.

This clonotype ranks as medium-sized. The genes are TRBV6-2 or TRBV6-3 and TRBJ2-1; 10 nucleotides agree with TRBD2. The CDR3 sequence is 15 residues long. V lost 8 bases to trimming and J lost 2 bases; unmatched junction nucleotides: 6. Germline lookup yields CDR1 MNHEY and CDR2 SVGEGT. Here the CDR3 reads CASRSSGRAYNEQFF. The CDR3 nucleotides read TGTGCCAGCCGATCCAGCGGGAGGGCCTACAATGAGCAGTTCTTC.

In its sample, this clonotype is medium-sized (0.01 to 0.1%). This chain links TRBV24-1 with TRBJ2-5; D remains unclear. Between the trimmed V and J ends, which lost 3 bases and 2 bases, there was a span of 15 bases. The CDR3 covers 16 residues. CDR1 and CDR2 from the germline V gene are KGHDR and SFDVKD. This chain's CDR3 is CATSDPLGRSQETQYF. Written as DNA, the CDR3 is TGTGCCACCAGTGATCCCCTAGGCCGGAGTCAAGAGACCCAGTACTTC.

By sample share, this clonotype is medium-sized. This chain joins TRBV3-1 and TRBJ2-1; tentative D call: TRBD2 (5 bases). CDR1 and CDR2 (germline): LGHDT, YNNKEL (reference sequence). Trimming pared 1 base from V and 2 bases from J, leaving 9 bases between. The CDR3 is made up of 15 amino acids. In nucleotides, the CDR3 is TGTGCCAGCAGCCAAGTATCTAGCACCTACAATGAGCAGTTCTTC. Protein sequence: CASSQVSSTYNEQFF.

This clonotype is medium-sized by share. The CDR3 region is CASSEGTFEAFF. The CDR3 DNA follows: TGTGCCAGCAGTGAGGGAACCTTTGAAGCTTTCTTT. The rearrangement uses TRBV6-1 and TRBJ1-1, with no clear D. The CDR3 is 12 amino acids. With 3 bases removed from V and 7 bases from J, the gap between germline ends came to 9 bases. Germline values: CDR1 MNHNS, CDR2 SASEGT.

This clonotype is labeled medium-sized. V is TRBV29-1 and J is TRBJ1-2, with no clear D. There are 11 residues in the CDR3. Germline V lookup: CDR1 SQVTM, CDR2 ANQGSEA. Trimming took off 0 bases at V and 2 bases at J, with 1 base between the two ends. This CDR3 is CSVEENYGYTF. The CDR3 DNA reads TGCAGCGTTGAAGAAAACTATGGCTACACCTTC.

By proportion, this clonotype is medium-sized (0.01 to 0.1%). The rearrangement uses TRBV6-5 and TRBJ1-2; D not resolved. Germline lookup yields CDR1 MNHEY and CDR2 SVGAGI. CDR3 length: 12 amino acids. The V gene lost 7 bases and the J gene lost 4 bases, with 10 bases spanning the gap. The chain's CDR3 is CASTDRIYGYTF. CDR3 bases: TGTGCCAGCACGGACCGAATCTATGGCTACACCTTC.

Judged by abundance, this clonotype is medium-sized. The chain links TRBV10-3 to TRBJ1-2; a weak D match, TRBD1 (6 bases). The CDR3 contains 13 residues. V lost 6 bases, J lost 8 bases, and 16 bases lay in between. Germline CDR1 ENHRY, CDR2 SYGVKD. The CDR3 sequence: CAISEVGAGGYTF. DNA of the CDR3: TGTGCCATCAGCGAGGTGGGGGCTGGCGGCTACACCTTC.

This clonotype is labeled as large (0.1 to 1%). The CDR3 nucleotides read TGCAGCGTCTACGGGACTAGCGATGGTGAGCAGTACTTC. Translated: CSVYGTSDGEQYF. The chain combines TRBV29-1 with TRBJ2-7, with 10 bases aligning to TRBD2. The CDR3 spans 13 residues. The germline CDR1 and CDR2 sequences are SQVTM and ANQGSEA. V lost 6 bases, J lost 7 bases, and 9 bases stayed unmatched.

This clonotype qualifies as medium-sized. The rearrangement joins TRBV6-1 to TRBJ2-5; 9 nucleotides agree with TRBD2. The CDR3 covers 14 residues. V dropped 4 bases and J dropped 5; count of bases not matched to a gene: 5. Germline CDR1 reads MNHNS; CDR2 reads SASEGT. The CDR3 DNA follows: TGTGCCAGCAGTGCCGGGACTAGCAGGGAGACCCAGTACTTC. Protein: CASSAGTSRETQYF.

This clonotype was counted many times. The chain recombines TRBV6-5 with TRBJ2-3; D uncertain. Per the germline V gene, CDR1 is MNHEY and CDR2 is SVGAGI. The CDR3 extends over 12 amino acids. V lost 6 bases to trimming and J lost 3 bases, with 7 bases between them. The CDR3 DNA reads TGTGCCAGCAGCCACGGGACAGATACGCAGTATTTT. It translates to CASSHGTDTQYF.

In this sample, this clonotype is medium-sized. The rearrangement uses TRBV20-1 and TRBJ2-1; TRBD2 agrees at 9 bases. Looked up from germline, CDR1 is DFQATT and CDR2 is SNEGSKA (reference sequence). V trimming: 5 bases; J trimming: 12 bases; junction bases outside the gene matches: 14. CDR3 length equals 14 residues. The CDR3 spells CSALLAGNTLGQFF. CDR3 in DNA: TGCAGTGCTCTACTAGCGGGTAATACGTTGGGGCAGTTCTTC.

This clonotype is categorized as large. V usage is TRBV6-5 and J usage is TRBJ1-2; weak D call: TRBD1 (5 bases). The CDR3 is 13 residues long. CDR1 is MNHEY, CDR2 SVGAGI, per germline. The V and J ends lost 6 bases and 7 bases respectively, with 15 bases between them. In DNA form, the CDR3 reads TGTGCCAGCAGCCCCAGGGAGGCCTTTGGCTACACCTTC. Protein sequence: CASSPREAFGYTF.

The chain recombines TRBV28 with TRBJ2-2, with D maybe TRBD1 (6 bases). CDR1 is MDHEN, CDR2 SYDVKM, per germline. The V end lost 5 bases, the J end lost 6 bases, and 16 bases lay between the germline ends. This CDR3 spans 15 amino acids. The CDR3 nucleotides read TGTGCCAGCAGTACATATTCAGGGGCGTCCGGGGAGCTGTTTTTT. This encodes CASSTYSGASGELFF.

By proportion, this clonotype is medium-sized (0.01 to 0.1%). The chain is built from TRBV5-8 and TRBJ2-3; 15 bases agree with TRBD2. This CDR3 region has 16 residues. V lost 4 bases to trimming and J lost 3 bases; unmatched junction nucleotides: 3. CDR1 is SGHTS, CDR2 YDEGEE, per germline. The CDR3 sequence is CASSLGLAGGTDTQYF. CDR3 nucleotide sequence: TGTGCCAGCAGCCTCGGACTAGCGGGAGGGACAGATACGCAGTATTTT.

The V and J genes are TRBV20-1 and TRBJ2-7, with a possible D match to TRBD2 (6 bases). CDR1 DFQATT and CDR2 SNEGSKA come from the germline V gene (reference sequence). V lost 1 base, J lost 4 bases, and 14 bases lay in between. The CDR3 sequence is 14 residues long. Here the CDR3 reads CSARGYGGDYEQYF. The CDR3 DNA follows: TGCAGTGCTAGAGGGTACGGCGGGGATTACGAGCAGTACTTC.

Here the CDR3 DNA reads TGTGCCAGCAGTGAATCTTATGGGACGCCCAGTGAAAAACTGTTTTTT. This gives the protein CASSESYGTPSEKLFF. The chain has TRBV6-1 and TRBJ1-4; a possible D gene is TRBD1 (5 bases). The length of the CDR3 is 16 residues. V was shortened by 2 bases and J by 7 bases, with 17 bases between the two germline ends. Germline V CDR1 and CDR2: MNHNS, SASEGT.

This clonotype was observed many times. The rearrangement links TRBV27 to TRBJ2-2; no clear D. Trimming pared 3 bases from V and 6 bases from J, leaving 5 bases between. Germline values: CDR1 MNHEY, CDR2 SMNVEV (reference sequence). This CDR3 contains 12 residues. The CDR3 here is CASSFGAGELFF. The DNA of the CDR3 is TGTGCCAGCAGTTTTGGGGCCGGGGAGCTGTTTTTT.

In its sample, this clonotype ranks as medium-sized. This chain connects TRBV27 to TRBJ2-7; the D gene is possibly TRBD2 (5 bases). V was cut by 6 bases and J by 5 bases, with 14 bases left in between. The CDR3 is made up of 13 amino acids. The V gene's germline CDR1 is MNHEY and CDR2 SMNVEV (reference sequence). The CDR3, as DNA: TGTGCCAGCAGCTGGCTCGGGGAACACGAGCAGTACTTC. Encoded protein: CASSWLGEHEQYF.